These T cell receptor beta chains were read from a single sample in a study of T-cell reconstitution after alpha-beta-depleted transplantation in children. TCRdb called the PCR reads again in MiXCR, with one record for every CDR3 protein. The sample contains about 78,000 distinct CDR3 sequences, approximately 14% of which appear only once. The source was PBMCs, mostly from graft donor cells, collected 180 days after TCRalphabeta/CD19-depleted stem cell transplant. The receptors originated from a male patient aged 2-15 years who had a stem cell transplant for acute lymphoblastic leukemia, so the T cells may come from the graft donor. The CDR3 runs from the conserved cysteine through the conserved F or W. Each record gives: J gene, D gene, clone size, V gene, CDR3 DNA, CDR3 protein. The D gene is left open where the match is weak. Rows give clone size only sometimes, using once, few, many, or a class for an expanded clone.

TRBJ2-7 TRBD1 - TRBV2 TGTGCCAGCAGTCGGCAGGGGGTTTGGGACGAGCAGTACTTC CASSRQGVWDEQYF
TRBJ2-1 TRBD2 - TRBV6-1 TGTGCCAGCTTTAGCGGGGTTTCCTACAATGAGCAGTTCTTC CASFSGVSYNEQFF
TRBJ2-5 TRBD2 many TRBV20-1 TGCAGTGCCTCACTAGCGGGGGGCCCGGGTGAGACCCAGTACTTC CSASLAGGPGETQYF
TRBJ2-5 TRBD1 - TRBV20-1 TGCAGTGCACCTCCGGGACAGGGGCCGGCCACCCAGTACTTC CSAPPGQGPATQYF
TRBJ2-7 TRBD2 - TRBV2 TGTGCCAGCAGTGAAGCGACTAGCGGGAGCTCCTACGAGCAGTACTTC CASSEATSGSSYEQYF
TRBJ1-1 - few TRBV7-9 TGTGCCAGCAGCTCAACAGGGACTGAAGCTTTCTTT CASSSTGTEAFF
TRBJ1-1 - - TRBV20-1 TGCAGTGCTAGAAACCCCGAAAGACTCTCAAACACTGAAGCTTTCTTT CSARNPERLSNTEAFF
TRBJ2-5 TRBD1 - TRBV6-2/TRBV6-3 TGTGCCAGCAGTCAGGACAGGGTTCAAGAGACCCAGTACTTC CASSQDRVQETQYF
TRBJ1-2 - many TRBV10-3 TGTGCCATCAGGGCGGGACTCCGCTATGGCTACACCTTC CAIRAGLRYGYTF
TRBJ2-5 - - TRBV12-3/TRBV12-4 TGTGCCAGCAGTTTACAGGCAGGGCAGCAGACCCAGTACTTC CASSLQAGQQTQYF
TRBJ2-1 TRBD2 few TRBV4-2 TGTGCCAGCAGCATACGGACTAGCGGGAGGGCCAATGAGCAGTTCTTC CASSIRTSGRANEQFF
TRBJ2-2 - - TRBV7-2 TGTGCCAGCAGCTCAGCCTTTTGGACCGGGGAGCTGTTTTTT CASSSAFWTGELFF
TRBJ1-6 TRBD1 few TRBV12-3/TRBV12-4 TGTGCCAGCAGTCGGGACAGGGCACCCCGCGCACCCCTCCACTTT CASSRDRAPRAPLHF
TRBJ2-7 TRBD2 - TRBV2 TGTGCCAGCAGGGCGGGTAGCGGGAGTCCGTACGAGCAGTACTTC CASRAGSGSPYEQYF
TRBJ2-7 - many TRBV7-6 TGTGCCAGCAGCTTAGACGGGTCCAGCTACGAGCAGTACTTC CASSLDGSSYEQYF
TRBJ2-2 - - TRBV5-1 TGCGCCAGCAGCCGTACCGGGACCGAGAACACCGGGGAGCTGTTTTTT CASSRTGTENTGELFF
TRBJ2-5 TRBD1 medium-sized TRBV7-8 TGTGCCAGCAGCCCCGACAGGGAATATTACTTC CASSPDREYYF
TRBJ2-2 TRBD1 - TRBV6-4 TGTGCCAGCTCGCGACGGGGGACAGGGATCACCGGGGAGCTGTTTTTT CASSRRGTGITGELFF
TRBJ2-3 - - TRBV10-3 TGTGCCATCAGTGAGTCGGTGACCAGCGGTCTGAGCACAGATACGCAGTATTTT CAISESVTSGLSTDTQYF
TRBJ2-3 - - TRBV6-5 TGTGCCAGCAGTTATAATTGGGCCCACACAGATACGCAGTATTTT CASSYNWAHTDTQYF
TRBJ2-5 TRBD2 few TRBV5-1 TGCGCCAGCAGCAGGACTAGCGGGGTCAAAGAGACCCAGTACTTC CASSRTSGVKETQYF
TRBJ2-7 - few TRBV9 TGTGCCAGCAGCGTAGGAAGAACAGGGAACGAGCAGTACTTC CASSVGRTGNEQYF
TRBJ2-4 - - TRBV9 TGTGCCAGCAGCGCAAACAAAAACATTCAGTACTTC CASSANKNIQYF
TRBJ2-3 - few TRBV12-3/TRBV12-4 TGTGCCAGCAGCCCCCCACGGGTGAGCACAGATACGCAGTATTTT CASSPPRVSTDTQYF
TRBJ2-7 - - TRBV6-1 TGTGCCAGCAGCCCCAGGGAAAAGAGAGACGAGCAGTACTTC CASSPREKRDEQYF
TRBJ2-6 - - TRBV11-1 TGTGCCAGCAGCTTAGAGACGCCTATCTCTGGGGCCAACGTCCTGACTTTC CASSLETPISGANVLTF
TRBJ2-7 TRBD2 many TRBV15 TGTGCCACCAGCAGAGATCTGACTAGCGGGCGCTACGAGCAGTACTTC CATSRDLTSGRYEQYF
TRBJ1-2 - - TRBV6-1 TGTGCCAGCTCCGTCGACTATGGCTACACCTTC CASSVDYGYTF
TRBJ1-2 - - TRBV20-1 TGCAGTGCTTCTTCATATGGCTACACCTTC CSASSYGYTF
TRBJ2-2 - - TRBV18 TGTGCCAGCTCACCGGGGACGAGGGGCACCGGGGAGCTGTTTTTT CASSPGTRGTGELFF
TRBJ1-2 TRBD1 - TRBV20-1 TGCAGTGCTCACCGGGACAGGGTTTTCTATGGCTACACCTTC CSAHRDRVFYGYTF
TRBJ2-7 - few TRBV27 TGTGCCAGCAGTCCCAGACTCGGCCTCCTAAACGAGCAGTACTTC CASSPRLGLLNEQYF
TRBJ1-5 - - TRBV6-5 TGTGCCAGCAGTTTGCTCTATAGCAATCAGCCCCAGCATTTT CASSLLYSNQPQHF
TRBJ1-2 - few TRBV9 TGTGCCAGCAGCGTAGGGAATCACGGGGATGGCTACACCTTC CASSVGNHGDGYTF
TRBJ2-3 TRBD2 few TRBV5-1 TGCGCCAGCAGCTTGGCTCGGGGGGTTATAGATACGCAGTATTTT CASSLARGVIDTQYF
TRBJ1-1 TRBD1 - TRBV5-1 TGCGCCAGCAGCCCGCAGGGGGCAGACACTGAAGCTTTCTTT CASSPQGADTEAFF
TRBJ1-3 - - TRBV7-9 TGTGCCAGCAGCTTAGGGCGAAACACCATATATTTT CASSLGRNTIYF
TRBJ1-6 - many TRBV11-2 TGTGCCAGCAGCTTAGTGACAGTGACAAATTCACCCCTCCACTTT CASSLVTVTNSPLHF
TRBJ2-5 - - TRBV28 TGTGCCAGCAGTCCCCCGCCCGGTGGGGAGACCCAGTACTTC CASSPPPGGETQYF
TRBJ2-7 TRBD1 few TRBV6-2/TRBV6-3 TGTGCCACCAAGGACAGGTACAACGAGCAGTACTTC CATKDRYNEQYF
TRBJ2-3 TRBD1 - TRBV6-1 TGTGCCAGCAGCCTCAAAGGACAGGGGGGTACAGATACGCAGTATTTT CASSLKGQGGTDTQYF
TRBJ2-5 - few TRBV12-3/TRBV12-4 TGTGCCAGCAGCCACGGCGGGGAAGAGACCCAGTACTTC CASSHGGEETQYF
TRBJ2-7 TRBD2 - TRBV28 TGTGCCAGCAGCCTAATGGGCGGGAGGGCCTACGAGCAGTACTTC CASSLMGGRAYEQYF
TRBJ2-7 - many TRBV27 TGTGCCAGCAGTACAGGGCTCCAGTACGAGCAGTACTTC CASSTGLQYEQYF
TRBJ1-3 - - TRBV12-3/TRBV12-4 TGTGCCAGCAGCCTTAGGGTTAGGGGCTTCGGAAACACCATATATTTT CASSLRVRGFGNTIYF
TRBJ1-1 - few TRBV6-2/TRBV6-3 TGTGCCAGCAGTTCCCTTGTCTTTAACACTGAAGCTTTCTTT CASSSLVFNTEAFF
TRBJ2-1 TRBD1 many TRBV27 TGTGCCAGCAGTTACGGGACAGGGGTACTGAATGAGCAGTTCTTC CASSYGTGVLNEQFF
TRBJ2-7 TRBD1 - TRBV19 TGTGCCAGTAGTGGGGGACAGAAAGGGTCCGAGCAGTACTTC CASSGGQKGSEQYF
TRBJ2-7 TRBD2 - TRBV28 TGTGCCAGCAGTCCCCTCGAGCGGGAGTGGGAGCAGTACTTC CASSPLEREWEQYF
TRBJ1-2 - many TRBV20-1 TGCAGTGCCCTCAGGGTTAGTGGCTACACCTTC CSALRVSGYTF
TRBJ1-2 TRBD1 - TRBV29-1 TGCAGCGTTGGGACAGGAACCAACTATGGCTACACCTTC CSVGTGTNYGYTF
TRBJ2-1 TRBD1 few TRBV7-2 TGTGCCAGCAGCTTCCGGGACAGGGTCTACAATGAGCAGTTCTTC CASSFRDRVYNEQFF
TRBJ2-7 - - TRBV7-6 TGTGCCAGCAGCTTAGGCGGCGGGGACGCGGGGTACGAGCAGTACTTC CASSLGGGDAGYEQYF
TRBJ2-1 TRBD2 - TRBV24-1 TGTGCCACCAGTGATTTGCAGACTAGCGGGAACAATGAGCAGTTCTTC CATSDLQTSGNNEQFF
TRBJ1-1 - - TRBV5-1 TGCGCCAGCACCCCCAAGAAATTAGTTCAGGAGGAAGCTTTCTTT CASTPKKLVQEEAFF
TRBJ1-3 - few TRBV19 TGTGCCAGTGGATCTGGAAACACCATATATTTT CASGSGNTIYF
TRBJ2-7 - - TRBV7-2 TGTGCCAGCAGCGTGGGTCTGTTTGGCGAGCAGTACTTC CASSVGLFGEQYF
TRBJ2-3 - few TRBV5-1 TGCGCCAGCAGCTTGCGGAGTAGCACAGATACGCAGTATTTT CASSLRSSTDTQYF
TRBJ2-7 - few TRBV20-1 TGCAGTGCTGAAGGGCCTAACGAGCAGTACTTC CSAEGPNEQYF
TRBJ2-4 - - TRBV5-1 TGCGCCAGCAGCTTGGAGCCGGGGCTAGCCAAAAACATTCAGTACTTC CASSLEPGLAKNIQYF